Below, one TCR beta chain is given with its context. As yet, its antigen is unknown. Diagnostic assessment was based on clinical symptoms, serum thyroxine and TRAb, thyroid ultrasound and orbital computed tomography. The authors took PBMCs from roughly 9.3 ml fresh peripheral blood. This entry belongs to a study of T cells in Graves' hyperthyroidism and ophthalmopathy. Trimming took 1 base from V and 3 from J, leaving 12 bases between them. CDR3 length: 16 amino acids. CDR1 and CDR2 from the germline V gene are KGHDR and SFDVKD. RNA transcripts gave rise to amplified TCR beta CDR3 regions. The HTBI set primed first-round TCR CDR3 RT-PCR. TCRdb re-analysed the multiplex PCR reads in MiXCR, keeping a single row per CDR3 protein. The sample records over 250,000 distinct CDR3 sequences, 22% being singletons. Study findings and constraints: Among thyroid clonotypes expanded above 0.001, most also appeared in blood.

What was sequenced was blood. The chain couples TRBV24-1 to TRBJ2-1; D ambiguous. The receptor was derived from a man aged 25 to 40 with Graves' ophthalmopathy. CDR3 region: CATSDFSGGLYNEQFF. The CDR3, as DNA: TGTGCCACCAGTGATTTTTCGGGCGGCCTCTACAATGAGCAGTTCTTC.